This is a list of T cell receptor beta chains from one sample in a study of regulatory T cells in long-lasting Graves disease. From the multiplex PCR reads, TCRdb called clonotypes with MiXCR, one entry per CDR3 protein. The table records about 540,000 distinct CDR3 sequences, about 13% of them present only once. These data were also reused for a study on T cells in Graves' hyperthyroidism and ophthalmopathy.

This specimen consisted of peripheral blood mononuclear cells (PBMCs), obtained at new diagnosis, from a patient treated with antithyroid drugs. The source is a man aged 25 to 40 with Graves disease. CDR3s include the opening cysteine and the closing phenylalanine or tryptophan. Fields, in order: CDR3 length, J gene, clone size, V gene, D gene, CDR3 DNA, CDR3 protein. D genes are given only for firm matches. The size of a clone is reported for some rows only, either as once, few or many, or as a class for expanded clones.

CDR3 length: 15
J gene: TRBJ2-5
clone size: many
V gene: TRBV5-5
D gene: NA
CDR3 DNA: TGTGCCAGCAGCTTGGATAAGGTCAGAGAAGAGACCCAGTACTTC
CDR3 protein: CASSLDKVREETQYF

CDR3 length: 14
J gene: TRBJ1-4
clone size: many
V gene: TRBV6-1
D gene: NA
CDR3 DNA: TGTGCCAGCATCGGGCTGACAGTCGATGAAAAACTGTTTTTT
CDR3 protein: CASIGLTVDEKLFF

CDR3 length: 15
J gene: TRBJ2-3
clone size: many
V gene: TRBV5-1
D gene: NA
CDR3 DNA: TGCGCCAGCAGCTTAGGGGGAGCGGGCACAGATACGCAGTATTTT
CDR3 protein: CASSLGGAGTDTQYF

CDR3 length: 14
J gene: TRBJ1-5
clone size: NA
V gene: TRBV5-6
D gene: NA
CDR3 DNA: TGTGCCAGCAGCTTGGCCGAGTTAAATCAGCCCCAGCATTTT
CDR3 protein: CASSLAELNQPQHF

CDR3 length: 16
J gene: TRBJ2-3
clone size: many
V gene: TRBV13
D gene: NA
CDR3 DNA: TGTGCCAGCAGCCTCCTTGGCGGCCAGGGGTCAGATACGCAGTATTTT
CDR3 protein: CASSLLGGQGSDTQYF

CDR3 length: 14
J gene: TRBJ1-2
clone size: many
V gene: TRBV24-1
D gene: TRBD1
CDR3 DNA: TGTGCCACCTCAGGGGACAGCCTTTACTATGGCTACACCTTC
CDR3 protein: CATSGDSLYYGYTF

CDR3 length: 12
J gene: TRBJ2-3
clone size: many
V gene: TRBV6-1
D gene: TRBD2
CDR3 DNA: TGTGCCAGCAGGCGGGAGGCAGATACGCAGTATTTT
CDR3 protein: CASRREADTQYF

CDR3 length: 13
J gene: TRBJ2-3
clone size: NA
V gene: TRBV29-1
D gene: NA
CDR3 DNA: TGCAGCGTAGCAGGGGAGTCCACAGATACGCAGTATTTT
CDR3 protein: CSVAGESTDTQYF

CDR3 length: 13
J gene: TRBJ1-1
clone size: many
V gene: TRBV20-1
D gene: NA
CDR3 DNA: TGCAGTTACGGACGGATGGCAGGCTCTGAAGCTTTCTTT
CDR3 protein: CSYGRMAGSEAFF

CDR3 length: 16
J gene: TRBJ2-3
clone size: NA
V gene: TRBV6-1
D gene: TRBD2
CDR3 DNA: TGTGCCAGCAGTTACGGCCGGGAGCGGGGCGCAGATACGCAGTATTTT
CDR3 protein: CASSYGRERGADTQYF

CDR3 length: 14
J gene: TRBJ2-1
clone size: NA
V gene: TRBV20-1
D gene: NA
CDR3 DNA: TGCAGTGCTAGCGAGCAGCTTCTCGGGGATGAGCAGTTCTTC
CDR3 protein: CSASEQLLGDEQFF

CDR3 length: 13
J gene: TRBJ2-7
clone size: many
V gene: TRBV6-1
D gene: NA
CDR3 DNA: TGTGCCAGCAGTGAACACGGGGCCTACGAGCAGTACTTC
CDR3 protein: CASSEHGAYEQYF

CDR3 length: 14
J gene: TRBJ2-5
clone size: many
V gene: TRBV7-9
D gene: NA
CDR3 DNA: TGTGCCAGCAGCTCTCTAGCGAACCAAGAGACCCAGTACTTC
CDR3 protein: CASSSLANQETQYF

CDR3 length: 16
J gene: TRBJ2-1
clone size: many
V gene: TRBV7-6
D gene: TRBD2
CDR3 DNA: TGTGCCAGCAGCTTAGAAGCGGGAAGCTCCTACAATGAGCAGTTCTTC
CDR3 protein: CASSLEAGSSYNEQFF

CDR3 length: 14
J gene: TRBJ2-1
clone size: NA
V gene: TRBV6-1
D gene: TRBD1
CDR3 DNA: TGTGCCAGCAGTCGCGGGACAGGGTACAATGAGCAGTTCTTC
CDR3 protein: CASSRGTGYNEQFF

CDR3 length: 13
J gene: TRBJ2-3
clone size: many
V gene: TRBV12-3/TRBV12-4
D gene: NA
CDR3 DNA: TGTGCCAGCAGTTTCGGAGGTCCAGATACGCAGTATTTT
CDR3 protein: CASSFGGPDTQYF

CDR3 length: 15
J gene: TRBJ2-7
clone size: NA
V gene: TRBV5-1
D gene: NA
CDR3 DNA: TGCGCCAGCAGCGGACGAGGGGGTTTCGTCTACGAGCAGTACTTC
CDR3 protein: CASSGRGGFVYEQYF